This T cell receptor (beta chain) was recovered during a study of T cells expressing NK-cell markers. Study as a whole: One of the eight sequenced donors was seronegative, whereas the other seven were HCMV-seropositive. Study conclusions and caveats: A few donors' CD3+CD56-NKG2C+ cells were dominated by the same clonotypes.

Turning to this clonotype: As yet, its antigen is unknown.

Each CDR3 protein gets one entry in TCRdb, which reprocessed the 5' RACE reads and gives no DNA. Seen in this sample are about 170,000 distinct CDR3 sequences; the ten most common clones hold roughly 21%. This CDR3 is 15 amino acids long. The germline V gene has CDR1 LNHDA and CDR2 SQIVND (reference sequence). The J gene is TRBJ2-3, the V gene TRBV19; the D call from TCRdb, TRBD1, cannot be confirmed without DNA. The sample comprised blood T cells: a sorted CD56 or NKG2C T cell subset, CD4+ or CD8+ T cells, or bulk PBMC T cells (not recorded which). This TCR was sampled from a man aged 18 to 69 in good health. The CDR3 loop reads CASSTRGGHTDTQYF.